This is a list of T cell receptor beta chains from one sample in a study of regulatory T cells in long-lasting Graves disease. MiXCR was run by TCRdb on the multiplex PCR reads, yielding one entry per CDR3 protein. The sample contains over 500,000 distinct CDR3 sequences, roughly 16% of which appear only once. This sample was also put to use in a study of T cells in Graves' hyperthyroidism and ophthalmopathy.

This specimen consisted of peripheral blood mononuclear cells (PBMCs), obtained at new diagnosis, from a patient treated with antithyroid drugs. The receptors were sampled from a man aged 18 to 30 with Graves disease. Each CDR3 is given without its conserved first and last residue.

TRBV27	TRBJ1-2	ASSVGSGDGYT
TRBV28	TRBJ2-5	ASSPLTLGGPETQY
TRBV6-2/TRBV6-3	TRBJ2-5	ASSQRGVGETQY
TRBV20-1	TRBJ1-3	SAEDRADTIY
TRBV28	TRBJ1-1	ASGTRHMNTEAF
TRBV9	TRBJ2-1	ASSKIGSTHEQF
TRBV16	TRBJ1-5	ASTLGGEMGSQPQH
TRBV5-5	TRBJ1-1	ASSLGQGAF
TRBV7-2	TRBJ1-2	ASSPTSGSYGYT
TRBV2	TRBJ2-1	ASRADRGPYNEQF
TRBV6-1	TRBJ1-4	ASSPLGQGNEKLF
TRBV11-2	TRBJ1-5	ASSPEAQVQPQH
TRBV7-8	TRBJ2-7	ASNQGRGSYEQY
TRBV27	TRBJ1-1	ASRPDDRPNTEAF
TRBV28	TRBJ2-7	ASTVLAGAPYEQY
TRBV5-5	TRBJ2-2	ASSLDFWTGELF
TRBV3-1	TRBJ2-1	ASRTEGRGQF
TRBV2	TRBJ1-4	ASQGDSGEKLF
TRBV3-1	TRBJ1-3	ASSPLGSGNTIY
TRBV6-2/TRBV6-3	TRBJ2-7	ASSWGSGLAVYEQY
TRBV3-1	TRBJ2-1	ASSQERNEQF
TRBV5-1	TRBJ2-6	ASSLVTGPTGANVLT
TRBV5-1	TRBJ2-4	ASSLLLAGGPVENIQY
TRBV19	TRBJ2-2	ASRPYEGDTGELF
TRBV19	TRBJ1-1	ASSSRQGINTEAF
TRBV11-2	TRBJ1-2	ASSYEVVDNYGYT